The rows below give T cell receptor beta chains drawn from one sample of a study of T-cell reconstitution after alpha-beta-depleted transplantation in children. TCRdb recomputed calls from the PCR reads with MiXCR, one row per CDR3 protein. The profile shows 200,000 or so distinct CDR3 sequences, approximately 8.4% of them singletons. The sample here was PBMCs, mostly from graft donor cells, taken 360 days after TCRalphabeta/CD19-depleted stem cell transplant. The receptor source for this set is a male patient between 2 and 15 years old who had a stem cell transplant for acute myeloid leukemia, so the T cells may come from the graft donor. Both conserved end residues are part of each CDR3. A D gene is named only where the DNA matches it firmly. Clone size, where shown, is once, few, many, or a class for clones that have expanded.

size: NA
V: TRBV5-1
length: 13
D: NA
J: TRBJ2-1
CDR3: CASEGFRANEQFF
DNA: TGCGCCAGCGAAGGGTTCAGGGCCAATGAGCAGTTCTTC

size: few
V: TRBV20-1
length: 14
D: TRBD1
J: TRBJ1-1
CDR3: CSAEVGQGATEAFF
DNA: TGCAGTGCAGAGGTGGGCCAGGGGGCCACTGAAGCTTTCTTT

size: many
V: TRBV15
length: 12
D: NA
J: TRBJ2-5
CDR3: CATSRDGETQYF
DNA: TGTGCCACCAGCAGAGATGGGGAGACCCAGTACTTC

size: few
V: TRBV30
length: 13
D: NA
J: TRBJ2-1
CDR3: CAWSRFGYNEQFF
DNA: TGTGCCTGGAGTCGATTCGGTTACAATGAGCAGTTCTTC

size: few
V: TRBV20-1
length: 17
D: TRBD1
J: TRBJ2-5
CDR3: CSARGGGQLGPQETQYF
DNA: TGCAGTGCTAGAGGAGGGGGCCAACTAGGCCCCCAAGAGACCCAGTACTTC

size: few
V: TRBV15
length: 12
D: NA
J: TRBJ1-2
CDR3: CATSSQGEGYTF
DNA: TGTGCCACCAGCAGCCAGGGAGAGGGCTACACCTTC

size: many
V: TRBV29-1
length: 13
D: NA
J: TRBJ1-6
CDR3: CSVSYFRDSPLHF
DNA: TGCAGCGTTTCCTATTTCAGGGATTCACCCCTCCACTTT

size: many
V: TRBV12-3/TRBV12-4
length: 14
D: TRBD2
J: TRBJ2-1
CDR3: CANVAGGTYNEQFF
DNA: TGTGCCAACGTAGCGGGAGGAACCTACAATGAGCAGTTCTTC

size: many
V: TRBV6-1
length: 14
D: TRBD2
J: TRBJ2-3
CDR3: CASTIREATDTQYF
DNA: TGTGCCAGCACCATACGGGAGGCCACAGATACGCAGTATTTT

size: few
V: TRBV19
length: 15
D: NA
J: TRBJ2-7
CDR3: CASSIATGFFYEQYF
DNA: TGTGCCAGTAGTATAGCCACAGGCTTCTTCTACGAGCAGTACTTC

size: many
V: TRBV20-1
length: 15
D: TRBD1
J: TRBJ2-1
CDR3: CSACRWDRGYNEQFF
DNA: TGCAGTGCCTGCCGGTGGGACAGAGGCTACAATGAGCAGTTCTTC

size: NA
V: TRBV12-3/TRBV12-4
length: 13
D: NA
J: TRBJ2-4
CDR3: CASSLPGQNIQYF
DNA: TGTGCCAGCAGTTTACCGGGGCAAAACATTCAGTACTTC

size: few
V: TRBV30
length: 14
D: NA
J: TRBJ2-1
CDR3: CAWTRAGVNNEQFF
DNA: TGTGCCTGGACTAGGGCTGGCGTCAACAATGAGCAGTTCTTC

size: many
V: TRBV9
length: 15
D: NA
J: TRBJ2-1
CDR3: CASSLRTDFYNEQFF
DNA: TGTGCCAGCAGCCTCAGGACAGATTTCTACAATGAGCAGTTCTTC

size: many
V: TRBV7-2
length: 13
D: NA
J: TRBJ2-1
CDR3: CASSYSRVDEQFF
DNA: TGTGCCAGCAGCTACTCAAGGGTTGATGAGCAGTTCTTC

size: many
V: TRBV7-3
length: 14
D: NA
J: TRBJ2-1
CDR3: CASSFSNSDNEQFF
DNA: TGTGCCAGCAGCTTCTCTAATAGCGATAATGAGCAGTTCTTC

size: many
V: TRBV20-1
length: 14
D: NA
J: TRBJ2-5
CDR3: CSARDPPGQETQYF
DNA: TGCAGTGCTAGGGATCCCCCAGGGCAAGAGACCCAGTACTTC

size: NA
V: TRBV7-9
length: 14
D: NA
J: TRBJ1-1
CDR3: CASSLLDTNTEAFF
DNA: TGTGCCAGCAGCTTACTAGACACGAACACTGAAGCTTTCTTT

size: NA
V: TRBV20-1
length: 14
D: TRBD2
J: TRBJ2-1
CDR3: CSARVIAGVNEQFF
DNA: TGCAGTGCTAGAGTGATAGCGGGAGTCAATGAGCAGTTCTTC

size: few
V: TRBV24-1
length: 14
D: TRBD2
J: TRBJ2-1
CDR3: CATSATSGSSRQFF
DNA: TGTGCCACCAGTGCAACTAGCGGGAGTTCCCGGCAGTTCTTC

size: many
V: TRBV5-1
length: 14
D: TRBD1
J: TRBJ2-2
CDR3: CASSLIQGDGELFF
DNA: TGCGCCAGCAGCTTGATCCAGGGGGATGGAGAGCTGTTTTTT

size: many
V: TRBV12-3/TRBV12-4
length: 15
D: NA
J: TRBJ1-5
CDR3: CASTEQGAGNQPQHF
DNA: TGTGCCAGCACCGAACAGGGTGCAGGCAATCAGCCCCAGCATTTT

size: many
V: TRBV12-3/TRBV12-4
length: 16
D: TRBD1
J: TRBJ2-3
CDR3: CATLRGDRGSTDTQYF
DNA: TGTGCCACCCTCCGGGGGGACAGGGGTAGCACAGATACGCAGTATTTT

size: many
V: TRBV6-5
length: 14
D: NA
J: TRBJ2-7
CDR3: CASSYGHGLYEQYF
DNA: TGTGCCAGCAGTTACGGTCACGGGCTATACGAGCAGTACTTC

size: few
V: TRBV25-1
length: 16
D: NA
J: TRBJ1-2
CDR3: CASSREAGFRDYGYTF
DNA: TGTGCCAGCAGTCGGGAAGCGGGGTTCCGGGACTATGGCTACACCTTC

size: NA
V: TRBV24-1
length: 13
D: NA
J: TRBJ2-7
CDR3: CATSPGGPYEQYF
DNA: TGTGCCACCAGTCCAGGAGGCCCCTACGAGCAGTACTTC

size: many
V: TRBV6-1
length: 15
D: NA
J: TRBJ1-1
CDR3: CASSERGRRNTEAFF
DNA: TGTGCCAGCAGTGAAAGAGGTCGAAGGAACACTGAAGCTTTCTTT

size: many
V: TRBV20-1
length: 14
D: NA
J: TRBJ2-5
CDR3: CSARNTGNRETQYF
DNA: TGCAGTGCTAGGAATACAGGGAACCGAGAGACCCAGTACTTC

size: few
V: TRBV5-1
length: 17
D: TRBD1
J: TRBJ2-3
CDR3: CASSLAYRTGWGDTQYF
DNA: TGCGCCAGCAGCTTAGCCTACCGGACAGGGTGGGGAGATACGCAGTATTTT

size: many
V: TRBV5-1
length: 17
D: TRBD2
J: TRBJ2-3
CDR3: CASSALGLAGETDTQYF
DNA: TGCGCCAGCAGCGCCCTTGGGCTAGCGGGAGAAACAGATACGCAGTATTTT

size: many
V: TRBV10-3
length: 13
D: NA
J: TRBJ1-1
CDR3: CAISDIKNTEAFF
DNA: TGTGCCATCAGCGACATAAAGAACACTGAAGCTTTCTTT

size: few
V: TRBV12-3/TRBV12-4
length: 14
D: NA
J: TRBJ1-1
CDR3: CASSFSLWAGRAFF
DNA: TGTGCCAGCAGTTTTAGTCTCTGGGCAGGACGAGCTTTCTTT

size: NA
V: TRBV20-1
length: 13
D: NA
J: TRBJ2-5
CDR3: CSARDPTGETQYF
DNA: TGCAGTGCTAGAGACCCTACCGGAGAGACCCAGTACTTC

size: medium-sized
V: TRBV11-2
length: 13
D: NA
J: TRBJ2-1
CDR3: CASSLDRPNEQFF
DNA: TGTGCCAGCAGCTTAGACAGGCCCAATGAGCAGTTCTTC

size: NA
V: TRBV5-4
length: 15
D: TRBD2
J: TRBJ2-2
CDR3: CASSFMAGGTGELFF
DNA: TGTGCCAGCAGCTTTATGGCGGGGGGCACCGGGGAGCTGTTTTTT

size: NA
V: TRBV4-3
length: 20
D: TRBD2
J: TRBJ2-5
CDR3: CASSQENFMGLSAGDKTQYF
DNA: TGCGCCAGCAGCCAAGAGAACTTTATGGGTCTTTCAGCGGGAGATAAGACCCAGTACTTC

size: many
V: TRBV25-1
length: 13
D: NA
J: TRBJ2-5
CDR3: CASSEIFPGTQYF
DNA: TGTGCCAGCAGTGAAATCTTCCCAGGGACCCAGTACTTC

size: many
V: TRBV12-3/TRBV12-4
length: 14
D: NA
J: TRBJ2-2
CDR3: CASSLVPNAGELFF
DNA: TGTGCCAGCAGTTTAGTCCCTAACGCCGGGGAGCTGTTTTTT

size: many
V: TRBV6-2/TRBV6-3
length: 16
D: TRBD2
J: TRBJ2-1
CDR3: CASSSPPGLAGDQQFF
DNA: TGTGCCAGCAGTTCGCCCCCAGGACTAGCGGGAGACCAGCAGTTCTTC

size: NA
V: TRBV12-3/TRBV12-4
length: 14
D: NA
J: TRBJ1-6
CDR3: CASSLRQINSPLHF
DNA: TGTGCCAGCAGTTTAAGGCAGATTAATTCACCCCTCCACTTT

size: few
V: TRBV15
length: 15
D: NA
J: TRBJ1-6
CDR3: CATSRGGLIGSPLHF
DNA: TGTGCCACCAGCAGAGGGGGACTTATCGGGTCACCCCTCCACTTT

size: many
V: TRBV6-4
length: 15
D: NA
J: TRBJ2-1
CDR3: CASSRTESSYNEQFF
DNA: TGTGCCAGCAGTCGTACGGAGAGCTCCTACAATGAGCAGTTCTTC

size: NA
V: TRBV7-7
length: 15
D: TRBD1
J: TRBJ2-5
CDR3: CASSSNRGRVETQYF
DNA: TGTGCTAGCAGCAGCAACAGGGGGCGCGTAGAGACCCAGTACTTC